Described below is a single T cell receptor beta chain sequence and its context. The antigen remains undetermined. The data derive from a study of vaccination effects on CD4 cells after COVID-19. In the ViraFEST assay, antigen-specific CD4+ clonotypes were identified by expansion after peptide-pool stimulation. Having been cultured for 9 to 11 days, the cells underwent CD4+ T cell isolation. Assay: immunoSEQ multiplex PCR; the TCRdb copy retains only in-frame clones and omits some. The sample has just over 30,000 clones; 55% to 75% are singletons. Study-wide results and limits: Vaccine- and infection-induced clones showed marked clonal contraction late following vaccination.

This receptor was obtained from a human donor who received a COVID-19 vaccine. This sample comprised CD4+ T cells from PBMCs cultured with HCoV-229E spike peptides, obtained before COVID-19 vaccination.

The CDR3 region is CASRGGNANEKLFF. The CDR3 bases are TGTGCCAGCAGAGGGGGCAACGCTAATGAAAAACTGTTTTTT. V and J are TRBV6-5 and TRBJ1-4; 7 nucleotides line up with TRBD1. This CDR3 has 14 residues. CDR1 MNHEY and CDR2 SVGAGI come from the germline V gene. V was pared by 6 bases and J by 3 bases, with 4 bases of the junction left unmatched.